The 26 T cell receptor beta chains below come from one sample, sequenced in a study of T-cell memory formation after mild COVID-19. TCRdb analysed the 5' RACE reads with MiXCR anew, one entry per CDR3 protein. Here the sample spans some 250,000 distinct CDR3 sequences, around 17% being singletons. The source material was PBMCs or a T cell subset sorted from them (not recorded which). Every receptor here comes from a man between 18 and 35 years old who had mild COVID-19 (a few samples of this study predate the infection). Cell type and time point are not known.

V gene TRBV7-8 combines with J gene TRBJ2-3; 7 bases map to TRBD2. CDR1 is SGHVS, CDR2 FQNEAQ, per germline. The CDR3 length is 17 residues. Germline trimming cut 3 bases from V and 3 bases from J; bases unmatched to any gene: 12. The CDR3 loop reads CASSFLGPGLDTDTQYF. The CDR3 coding sequence is TGTGCCAGCAGCTTTCTGGGACCAGGACTAGATACAGATACGCAGTATTTT.

This clonotype was detected a few times. J is TRBJ2-7 and V is TRBV20-1, with a possible D match to TRBD1 (5 bases). Germline values: CDR1 DFQATT, CDR2 SNEGSKA (reference sequence). The CDR3 sequence is 13 residues long. V was shortened by 3 bases and J by 3 bases, with 12 bases between the two germline ends. The CDR3 sequence is CSASEDRDYEQYV. The CDR3, as DNA: TGCAGTGCTAGCGAAGACAGAGACTACGAGCAGTACGTC.

This clonotype was recorded many times. The chain couples TRBV4-2 to TRBJ2-2, with unresolved D. The V end was cut by 0 bases, the J end by 9 bases, with 8 bases between. CDR1 is LGHNA, CDR2 YNFKEQ, per germline. The CDR3 sequence is 13 residues long. The CDR3 DNA sequence: TGTGCCAGCAGCCAAGAACTAAACTGGGAGCTGTTTTTT. This encodes CASSQELNWELFF.

The chain joins TRBV7-9 to TRBJ1-2, with D unresolved. Trimming left V 5 bases short and J 6 bases short, with 13 bases between. The CDR3 runs 13 residues. Germline V gene data show CDR1 as SEHNR and CDR2 as FQNEAQ (reference sequence). The CDR3 loop is CASSPPRTDGYTF. The DNA of the CDR3 is TGTGCCAGCAGCCCCCCCCGCACCGATGGCTACACCTTC.

This clonotype was seen a handful of times. The gene calls are TRBV20-1 and TRBJ2-6; D is uncertain. CDR3 size: 15 residues. Trimming shortened V by 6 bases and J by 4 bases, and 16 bases separated the two germline ends. Germline V CDR1 and CDR2: DFQATT, SNEGSKA (reference sequence). CDR3 DNA: TGCAGTGCCCAACCATTCCGTCCCGGGGCCAACGTCCTGACTTTC. Protein: CSAQPFRPGANVLTF.

This clonotype was counted between two and nine times. V gene TRBV6-5 combines with J gene TRBJ1-1; the D is unclear. This CDR3 comprises 15 residues. CDR1 is MNHEY and CDR2 is SVGAGI in the germline V gene. V lost 2 bases and J lost 4, with 14 bases in between. The CDR3 DNA reads as TGTGCCAGCAGTTACCCGGCGGCCCCGGGCACTGAAGCTTTCTTT. It translates to CASSYPAAPGTEAFF.

This clonotype was picked up a small number of times. The rearrangement links TRBV7-9 to TRBJ1-1; D not resolved. This CDR3 spans 15 amino acids. The germline V and J ends were trimmed by 0 bases and 1 base, with 9 bases remaining between them. CDR1 SEHNR and CDR2 FQNEAQ come from the germline V gene (reference sequence). In DNA form, the CDR3 reads TGTGCCAGCAGCTTAGCAGTTCCCTGGAACACTGAAGCTTTCTTT. It specifies CASSLAVPWNTEAFF.

This chain uses TRBV10-3 with TRBJ2-1, with D maybe TRBD2 (6 bases). V lost 3 bases and J 4 bases, leaving 10 bases between the germline ends. Germline V CDR1 and CDR2: ENHRY, SYGVKD. There are 14 residues in the CDR3. DNA for the CDR3: TGTGCCATCAGTGAAGCGGGTCCTTACAATGAGCAGTTCTTC. Its protein is CAISEAGPYNEQFF.

Many counts were recorded for this clonotype. This rearrangement joins TRBV29-1 to TRBJ2-5; D is unclear. Per the germline V gene, CDR1 is SQVTM and CDR2 is ANQGSEA. The CDR3 sequence is 10 residues long. Trimming stripped 6 bases from V and 4 bases from J, with 6 bases between. The CDR3 protein is CSVRVETQYF. CDR3 coding DNA: TGCAGCGTCCGGGTAGAGACCCAGTACTTC.

A few counts support this clonotype. This chain connects TRBV12-3 or TRBV12-4 to TRBJ2-3, with D uncertain. V lost 6 bases and J 2 bases, leaving 15 bases between the germline ends. The CDR3 runs 15 residues. The CDR3 bases are TGTGCCAGCAGCCGCCCCGGACGCCCCACAGATACGCAGTATTTT. This sequence encodes CASSRPGRPTDTQYF.

The chain recombines TRBV5-1 with TRBJ2-7; tentative D call: TRBD2 (5 bases). This CDR3 has 13 residues. Trimming took off 4 bases at V and 7 bases at J, with 15 bases between the two ends. Germline V CDR1 and CDR2: SGHRS, YFSETQ. CDR3 sequence: CASSPTPTGEQYF. The CDR3 coding sequence is TGCGCCAGCAGCCCCACCCCGACGGGGGAGCAGTACTTC.

This clonotype showed up just a few times. This sequence joins TRBV4-1 and TRBJ2-2; 10 nucleotides agree with TRBD2. The germline V gene has CDR1 MGHRA and CDR2 YSYEKL. CDR3 length: 18 amino acids. The V segment lost 1 base and the J segment 0 bases; nucleotides outside the gene matches: 5. In nucleotides, the CDR3 is TGCGCCAGCAGCCAAGTTCCTAGCGGGGGAGCGAACACCGGGGAGCTGTTTTTT. Encoded protein: CASSQVPSGGANTGELFF.

This clonotype was found a few times. This chain connects TRBV28 to TRBJ1-2, with a tentative D call TRBD1 (6 bases). Per the germline V gene, CDR1 is MDHEN and CDR2 is SYDVKM. The V gene lost 5 bases and the J gene lost 5 bases, with 15 bases spanning the gap. The CDR3 length is 14 residues. CDR3 coding DNA: TGTGCCAGCAGTGTCATCCGGGACACATATGGCTACACCTTC. Its protein is CASSVIRDTYGYTF.

This sequence joins TRBV6-2 or TRBV6-3 and TRBJ2-1; D gene ambiguous. The CDR3 covers 14 residues. V lost 2 bases to trimming and J lost 5 bases, with 10 bases between them. CDR1 is MNHEY, CDR2 SVGEGT, per germline. The CDR3 reads CASSYRPENNEQFF. CDR3 bases: TGTGCCAGCAGTTACCGGCCAGAAAACAATGAGCAGTTCTTC.

This clonotype was picked up many times. CDR3 residues: CASSASGQETQYF. The DNA of the CDR3 is TGTGCCAGCAGCGCTAGCGGACAAGAGACCCAGTACTTC. This chain links TRBV7-7 with TRBJ2-5, with 7 bases lining up with TRBD2. The CDR3 runs to 13 residues. Germline CDR1 and CDR2: SSHAT and FNYEAQ (reference sequence). With 5 bases clipped from V and 2 bases from J, the junction kept 2 bases outside the gene matches.

The chain has TRBV7-2 and TRBJ2-7; no clear D. The V end lost 2 bases, the J end lost 3 bases, and 8 bases lay between the germline ends. This CDR3 is built from 13 residues. In germline, CDR1 is SGHTA, CDR2 FQGNSA. CDR3: CASSLLLNYEQYF. The CDR3 nucleotides are TGTGCCAGCAGCTTACTGCTAAACTACGAGCAGTACTTC. Complete variable domain (other parts from reference TRBV7-2 and TRBJ2-7): GAGVSQSPSNKVTEKGKDVELRCDPISGHTALYWYRQSLGQGLEFLIYFQGNSAPDKSGLPSDRFSAERTGGSVSTLTIQRTQQEDSAVYLCASSLLLNYEQYFGPGTRLTVT.

The chain uses TRBV2 and TRBJ2-3; 8 bases align to TRBD2. The trim removed 5 bases at V and 2 bases at J, leaving 6 bases unmatched. The germline V gene encodes CDR1 SNHLY and CDR2 FYNNEI. CDR3 length: 15 residues. The DNA of the CDR3 is TGTGCCAGCAGTATGTTAGCGGGGAACACAGATACGCAGTATTTT. Translating gives CASSMLAGNTDTQYF. The variable domain in full, completed from reference TRBV2 and TRBJ2-3, reads EPEVTQTPSHQVTQMGQEVILRCVPISNHLYFYWYRQILGQKVEFLVSFYNNEISEKSEIFDDQFSVERPDGSNFTLKIRSTKLEDSAMYFCASSMLAGNTDTQYFGPGTRLTVL.

This clonotype was found a few times. J is TRBJ1-2 and V is TRBV29-1; 7 nucleotides agree with TRBD1. The ends lost 0 bases at V and 2 bases at J; junction bases unmatched: 15. This CDR3 has 18 residues. CDR1 SQVTM and CDR2 ANQGSEA come from the germline V gene. CDR3 in DNA: TGCAGCGTTGAAGATCTTTTCTTGGGGACAGATGAGAACTATGGCTACACCTTC. This translates into CSVEDLFLGTDENYGYTF.

This clonotype has more than one count but fewer than ten. The genes are TRBV4-1 and TRBJ2-3; possible D gene TRBD2, 5 bases. Germline V gene sequence: CDR1 MGHRA, CDR2 YSYEKL. V lost 0 bases and J 2 bases, leaving 12 bases between the germline ends. This CDR3 contains 16 residues. CDR3 in amino acids: CASSQEGSPNTDTQYF. CDR3 DNA: TGCGCCAGCAGCCAAGAAGGGAGCCCTAACACAGATACGCAGTATTTT.

Many counts were recorded for this clonotype. The rearrangement uses TRBV6-5 and TRBJ2-1; no clear D gene. The ends were cut back, 7 bases at V and 7 bases at J, with 17 bases in the middle. The CDR3 covers 14 residues. Germline-derived CDR1 and CDR2 are MNHEY and SVGAGI. CDR3 sequence reads: CASMKGSIQNEQFF. CDR3 nucleotide sequence: TGTGCCAGCATGAAAGGGTCTATTCAGAATGAGCAGTTCTTC.

The chain recombines TRBV29-1 with TRBJ1-2; no clear D gene. There are 15 residues in the CDR3. Germline loops: CDR1 SQVTM, CDR2 ANQGSEA. V gave up 5 bases and J gave up 4 bases, with 20 bases separating them. DNA for the CDR3: TGCAGCGTTCGACTTGCGGGCCGTGGTCTCTATGGCTACACCTTC. Translated: CSVRLAGRGLYGYTF.

The chain links TRBV2 to TRBJ1-1; the D gene is possibly TRBD1 (5 bases). CDR3 length: 11 amino acids. V was trimmed by 1 base and J by 8 bases, leaving 5 bases between them. CDR1 and CDR2 from the germline V gene are SNHLY and FYNNEI. The CDR3 protein is CASSEDREAFF. The CDR3 DNA reads TGTGCCAGCAGTGAAGACAGGGAAGCTTTCTTT.

This clonotype has at least ten counts. The CDR3 DNA reads TGTGCCAGCGGGCGGGACAGCTCCTACAATGAGCAGTTCTTC. Encoded protein: CASGRDSSYNEQFF. The V call is TRBV6-5, the J call TRBJ2-1; a weak D match, TRBD1 (7 bases). The V and J ends lost 8 bases and 0 bases respectively, with 11 bases between them. The CDR3 consists of 14 residues. Germline CDR1 reads MNHEY; CDR2 reads SVGAGI.

The chain employs TRBV5-5 and TRBJ1-2, with D perhaps TRBD1 (5 bases). Germline CDR1 is SGHKS and CDR2 is YYEKEE (reference sequence). The CDR3 runs to 14 residues. V was shortened by 2 bases and J by 3 bases, with 11 bases between the two germline ends. CDR3 sequence: CASSFPGLDYGYTF. In nucleotides, the CDR3 is TGTGCCAGCAGCTTCCCGGGGCTGGACTATGGCTACACCTTC.

The gene calls are TRBV5-1 and TRBJ2-3; D is tentatively TRBD1 or TRBD2 (6 bases each). V was trimmed by 1 base and J by 5 bases, leaving 8 bases between them. Looked up from germline, CDR1 is SGHRS and CDR2 is YFSETQ. This CDR3 has 13 amino acids. The CDR3 DNA reads as TGCGCCAGCAGCTTGCGGGGGCAAGATACGCAGTATTTT. Translating gives CASSLRGQDTQYF. Complete variable domain (other parts from reference TRBV5-1 and TRBJ2-3): KAGVTQTPRYLIKTRGQQVTLSCSPISGHRSVSWYQQTPGQGLQFLFEYFSETQRNKGNFPGRFSGRQFSNSRSEMNVSTLELGDSALYLCASSLRGQDTQYFGPGTRLTVL.

The chain combines TRBV15 with TRBJ1-2; D possibly corresponds to TRBD1 (6 bases). The V gene lost 1 base and the J gene lost 2 bases, with 11 bases spanning the gap. The CDR3 loop spans 15 amino acids. CDR1 is LNHNV and CDR2 is YYDKDF in the germline V gene (reference sequence). The CDR3 DNA reads TGTGCCACCAGCAGAGGGTTGGGGGGCAACTATGGCTACACCTTC. As protein: CATSRGLGGNYGYTF.